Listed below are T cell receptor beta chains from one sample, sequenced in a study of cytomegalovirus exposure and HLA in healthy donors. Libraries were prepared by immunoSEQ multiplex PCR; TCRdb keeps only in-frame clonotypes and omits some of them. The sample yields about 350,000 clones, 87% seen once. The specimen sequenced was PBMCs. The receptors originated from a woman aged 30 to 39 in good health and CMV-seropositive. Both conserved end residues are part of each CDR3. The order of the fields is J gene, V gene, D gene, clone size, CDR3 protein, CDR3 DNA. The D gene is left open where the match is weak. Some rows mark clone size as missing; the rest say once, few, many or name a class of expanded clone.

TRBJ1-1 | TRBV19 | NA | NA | CASSMAVGTEAFF | TGTGCCAGTAGTATGGCAGTTGGGACTGAAGCTTTCTTT
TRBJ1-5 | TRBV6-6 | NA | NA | CASTAGVGQPQHF | TGTGCCAGCACCGCAGGGGTGGGCCAGCCCCAGCATTTT
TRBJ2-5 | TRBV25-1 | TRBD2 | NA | CASSPSPGTSGRQETQYF | TGTGCCAGCAGCCCCTCGCCCGGTACTAGCGGGAGACAAGAGACCCAGTACTTC
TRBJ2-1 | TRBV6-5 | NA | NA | CASSYGGTRNEQFF | TGTGCCAGCAGTTATGGGGGGACGCGGAATGAGCAGTTCTTC
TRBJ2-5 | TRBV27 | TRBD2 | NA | CASSPPMGLAGGQETQYF | TGTGCCAGCAGCCCCCCAATGGGACTAGCGGGGGGCCAAGAGACCCAGTACTTC
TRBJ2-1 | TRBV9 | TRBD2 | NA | CASSPRREGSYNEQFF | TGTGCCAGCAGCCCCAGGCGGGAGGGGTCCTACAATGAGCAGTTCTTC
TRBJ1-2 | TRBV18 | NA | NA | CASLPGGIFFGYTF | TGTGCCAGCTTACCTGGGGGCATCTTCTTTGGCTACACCTTC
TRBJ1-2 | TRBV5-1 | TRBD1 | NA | CASSWTGDNGYTF | TGCGCCAGCAGCTGGACAGGGGATAATGGCTACACCTTC
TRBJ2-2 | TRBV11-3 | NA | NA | CASSLGGRGTGELFF | TGTGCCAGCAGCTTAGGAGGCCGGGGCACCGGGGAGCTGTTTTTT
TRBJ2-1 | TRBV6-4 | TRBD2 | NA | CASSPLAGGPNEQFF | TGTGCCAGCAGCCCCCTAGCGGGGGGGCCCAATGAGCAGTTCTTC
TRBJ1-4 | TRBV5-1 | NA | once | CASSRGEAGRREKLFF | TGCGCCAGCAGCAGAGGGGAGGCGGGCCGGCGGGAAAAACTGTTTTTT
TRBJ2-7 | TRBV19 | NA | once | CASSIGTYEQYF | TGTGCCAGTAGTATCGGGACCTACGAGCAGTACTTC
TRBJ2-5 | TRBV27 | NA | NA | CASSPNIAALYQETQYF | TGTGCCAGCAGCCCGAACATAGCGGCCTTGTACCAAGAGACCCAGTACTTC
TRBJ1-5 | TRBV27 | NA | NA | CASSLWVNQPQHF | TGTGCCAGCAGTTTATGGGTCAATCAGCCCCAGCATTTT
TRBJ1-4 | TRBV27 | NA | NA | CASSRAGRNEKLFF | TGTGCCAGCTCCCGGGCAGGAAGAAATGAAAAACTGTTTTTT
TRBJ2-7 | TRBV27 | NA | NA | CASSLTATYEQYF | TGTGCCAGCAGTTTGACAGCTACCTACGAGCAGTACTTC
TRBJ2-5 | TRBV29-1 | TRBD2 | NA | CSVVAAGVARETQYF | TGCAGCGTTGTTGCAGCGGGAGTTGCCAGAGAGACCCAGTACTTC
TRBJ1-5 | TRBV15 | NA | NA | CATSRDQVGPQPQHF | TGTGCCACCAGCAGAGATCAGGTGGGGCCTCAGCCCCAGCATTTT
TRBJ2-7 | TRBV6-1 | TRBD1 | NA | CASPRGQGFEQYF | TGTGCCAGTCCTCGCGGACAGGGGTTCGAGCAGTACTTC
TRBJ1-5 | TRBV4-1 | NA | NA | CASSSSPVATSNQPQHF | TGCGCCAGCAGCTCGAGTCCGGTAGCAACTAGCAATCAGCCCCAGCATTTT
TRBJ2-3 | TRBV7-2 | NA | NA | CASSQTHNEADTQYF | TGTGCCAGCAGCCAGACACATAATGAGGCAGATACGCAGTATTTT
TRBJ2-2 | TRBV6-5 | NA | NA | CASRDHTGELFF | TGTGCCAGCAGGGACCACACCGGGGAGCTGTTTTTT
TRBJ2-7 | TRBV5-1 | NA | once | CASSLETGLSYEQYF | TGCGCCAGCAGCTTGGAAACAGGTCTCTCCTACGAGCAGTACTTC
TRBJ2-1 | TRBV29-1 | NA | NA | CSVESWAGSYNEQFF | TGCAGCGTTGAATCTTGGGCAGGCTCCTACAATGAGCAGTTCTTC
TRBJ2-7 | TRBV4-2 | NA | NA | CASSQDTGGVTYEQYF | TGTGCCAGCAGCCAAGATACTGGCGGGGTCACCTACGAGCAGTACTTC
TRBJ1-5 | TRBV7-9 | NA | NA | CASSSGERSNQPQHF | TGTGCCAGCAGCTCAGGGGAGAGGAGCAATCAGCCCCAGCATTTT
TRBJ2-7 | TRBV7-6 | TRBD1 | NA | CASSRDSLEQYF | TGTGCCAGCAGCAGGGACAGCCTGGAGCAGTACTTC
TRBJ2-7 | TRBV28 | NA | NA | CASSFNQDGPYEQYF | TGTGCCAGCAGTTTTAATCAGGACGGGCCCTACGAGCAGTACTTC
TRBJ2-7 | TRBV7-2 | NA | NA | CASSSQTYEQYF | TGTGCCAGCAGCTCACAAACCTACGAGCAGTACTTC
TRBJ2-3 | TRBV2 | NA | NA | CASTDQGSKADTQYF | TGTGCCAGCACGGACCAGGGAAGTAAGGCAGATACGCAGTATTTT
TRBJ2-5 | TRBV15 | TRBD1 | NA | CATSRDPPGGRETQYF | TGTGCCACCAGCAGAGATCCCCCAGGGGGCAGAGAGACCCAGTACTTC
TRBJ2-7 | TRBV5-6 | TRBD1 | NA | CASSSTYRGPEQYF | TGTGCCAGCAGCTCCACCTACAGGGGCCCGGAGCAGTACTTC
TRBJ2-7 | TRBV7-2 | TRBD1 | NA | CASSPRPRGQLYEQYF | TGTGCCAGCAGCCCGCGTCCACGGGGACAGCTCTACGAGCAGTACTTC
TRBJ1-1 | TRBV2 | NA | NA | CASSREIGNTEAFF | TGTGCCAGCAGTCGGGAAATCGGGAACACTGAAGCTTTCTTT
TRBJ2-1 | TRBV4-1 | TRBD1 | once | CASSQGPTGGFDEQFF | TGCGCCAGCAGCCAAGGGCCGACAGGGGGATTCGATGAGCAGTTCTTC
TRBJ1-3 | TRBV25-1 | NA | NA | CASSLVGTGSGNTIYF | TGTGCCAGCAGTTTAGTGGGGACCGGCTCTGGAAACACCATATATTTT
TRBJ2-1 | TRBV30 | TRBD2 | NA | CAWSVGSGRYNEQFF | TGTGCCTGGAGTGTGGGTAGCGGGAGGTACAATGAGCAGTTCTTC
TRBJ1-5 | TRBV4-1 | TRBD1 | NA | CASSQDQGTVINQPQHF | TGCGCCAGCAGCCAAGACCAAGGGACAGTAATCAATCAGCCCCAGCATTTT
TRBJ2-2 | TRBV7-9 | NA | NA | CASSRDSGHYQGGELFF | TGTGCCAGCAGCCGGGACTCAGGCCACTATCAAGGCGGGGAGCTGTTTTTT
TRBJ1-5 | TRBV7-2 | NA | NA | CASSLTALRQNQPQHF | TGTGCCAGCAGCTTAACCGCGCTCAGACAGAATCAGCCCCAGCATTTT
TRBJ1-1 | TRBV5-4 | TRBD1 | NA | CASRLSTGPTEAFF | TGTGCCAGCAGGTTATCGACAGGGCCCACTGAAGCTTTCTTT
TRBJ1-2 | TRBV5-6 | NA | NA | CASSLEDEDTF | TGTGCCAGCAGCTTGGAGGACGAGGATACCTTC
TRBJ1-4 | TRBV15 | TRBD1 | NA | CATSREDREELEKLFF | TGTGCCACCAGCAGAGAGGACAGGGAGGAATTGGAAAAACTGTTTTTT
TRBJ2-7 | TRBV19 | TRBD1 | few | CASRQGLTSYEQYF | TGTGCCAGCCGACAGGGGCTTACCTCCTACGAGCAGTACTTC
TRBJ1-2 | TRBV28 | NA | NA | CASSFHSKGLLEGYTF | TGTGCCAGCAGTTTTCATTCTAAAGGCCTACTCGAGGGCTACACCTTC
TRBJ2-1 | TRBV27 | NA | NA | CASSLSLGGRYNEQFF | TGTGCCAGCAGTTTATCCCTGGGGGGACGCTACAATGAGCAGTTCTTC
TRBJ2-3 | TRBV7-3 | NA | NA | CASSSGSYSTDTQYF | TGTGCCAGCAGCTCGGGAAGCTATAGCACAGATACGCAGTATTTT
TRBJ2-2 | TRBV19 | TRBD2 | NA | CASSKRGTSDDTGELFF | TGTGCCAGTTCTAAGAGAGGGACTAGCGACGACACCGGGGAGCTGTTTTTT
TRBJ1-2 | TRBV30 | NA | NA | CAWSVGGFGYTF | TGTGCCTGGAGTGTAGGAGGGTTTGGCTACACCTTC
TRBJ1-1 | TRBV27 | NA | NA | CASSPGGIGTEAFF | TGTGCCAGCAGTCCCGGGGGTATTGGCACTGAAGCTTTCTTT
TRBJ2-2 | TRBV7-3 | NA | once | CASSLIPGQRTGELFF | TGTGCCAGCAGCTTAATCCCGGGGCAGAGGACCGGGGAGCTGTTTTTT
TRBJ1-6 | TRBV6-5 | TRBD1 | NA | CATTGDTSRPLHF | TGTGCCACCACAGGGGACACCAGCCGACCCCTCCACTTT
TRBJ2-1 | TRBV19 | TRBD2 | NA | CASSPRQASGYNEQFF | TGTGCCAGTAGTCCCCGCCAGGCTAGCGGCTACAATGAGCAGTTCTTC
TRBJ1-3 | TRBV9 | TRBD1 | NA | CASSVALGQTPLTGNTIYF | TGTGCCAGCAGCGTAGCCCTGGGACAGACACCTCTCACTGGAAACACCATATATTTT